A selection of T cell receptor beta chains follows, all from one sample in a study of T cells in Graves' hyperthyroidism and ophthalmopathy. TCRdb re-derived calls from the multiplex PCR reads in MiXCR, one entry per CDR3 protein. The data show about 610,000 distinct CDR3 sequences, about 14% seen once. Material for sequencing was blood. Receptor source: a woman between 40 and 50 years old with Graves' ophthalmopathy. Each CDR3 is given with its conserved first and last residue. Fields, in order: CDR3 length, V gene, D gene, J gene, clone size, CDR3 DNA, CDR3 protein. The D gene is left open where the match is weak. Some rows mark clone size as missing; the rest say once, few, many or name a class of expanded clone.

len: 14
v_gene: TRBV27
d_gene: TRBD2
j_gene: TRBJ2-7
abundance: many
CDR3nt: TGTGCCAGCAAACCGGGACTAGCGGGCGACGAGCAGTACTTC
CDR3aa: CASKPGLAGDEQYF

len: 12
v_gene: TRBV2
d_gene: .
j_gene: TRBJ2-5
abundance: .
CDR3nt: TGTGCCAGCAGCGTCCAACAAGAGACCCAGTACTTC
CDR3aa: CASSVQQETQYF

len: 15
v_gene: TRBV6-2/TRBV6-3
d_gene: TRBD1
j_gene: TRBJ1-1
abundance: .
CDR3nt: TGTGCCAGCAGCCAGGACAGGGGGATGAGGACTGAAGCTTTCTTT
CDR3aa: CASSQDRGMRTEAFF

len: 13
v_gene: TRBV3-1
d_gene: TRBD1
j_gene: TRBJ2-7
abundance: many
CDR3nt: TGTGCCAGCAGGAGAGGGACAGGGGACGAGCAGTACTTC
CDR3aa: CASRRGTGDEQYF

len: 13
v_gene: TRBV9
d_gene: TRBD1
j_gene: TRBJ2-2
abundance: many
CDR3nt: TGTGCCACCGGGACAGGGAGTTCCGGGGAGCTGTTTTTT
CDR3aa: CATGTGSSGELFF

len: 13
v_gene: TRBV10-3
d_gene: .
j_gene: TRBJ1-2
abundance: many
CDR3nt: TGTGCCGCCGAGGGATCCGGGGTGGGTGGCTACACCTTC
CDR3aa: CAAEGSGVGGYTF

len: 17
v_gene: TRBV20-1
d_gene: TRBD2
j_gene: TRBJ2-5
abundance: many
CDR3nt: TGCAGTGCTAGAGATTACGGACTAGCGGGAGGATCAGAGACCCAGTACTTC
CDR3aa: CSARDYGLAGGSETQYF

len: 15
v_gene: TRBV28
d_gene: .
j_gene: TRBJ1-1
abundance: many
CDR3nt: TGTGCCAGCAGTTTACAGGGCGGTGTGGGCACTGAAGCTTTCTTT
CDR3aa: CASSLQGGVGTEAFF

len: 16
v_gene: TRBV11-2
d_gene: TRBD1
j_gene: TRBJ2-5
abundance: .
CDR3nt: TGTGCCAGCAGCGTGCCCGGGACAGGGGGCTATGAGACCCAGTACTTC
CDR3aa: CASSVPGTGGYETQYF

len: 15
v_gene: TRBV5-1
d_gene: TRBD1
j_gene: TRBJ2-7
abundance: .
CDR3nt: TGCGCCAGCAGCTCGTATCCGGGACAGGGGGGAGAGCAGTACTTC
CDR3aa: CASSSYPGQGGEQYF

len: 13
v_gene: TRBV15
d_gene: .
j_gene: TRBJ2-5
abundance: many
CDR3nt: TGTGCCACCAGCAGCCATGGAGGAGAGACCCAGTACTTC
CDR3aa: CATSSHGGETQYF

len: 13
v_gene: TRBV4-2
d_gene: .
j_gene: TRBJ2-7
abundance: .
CDR3nt: TGTGCCAGCAGCCAAAACAGGGCCTACGAGCAGTACTTC
CDR3aa: CASSQNRAYEQYF

len: 14
v_gene: TRBV27
d_gene: .
j_gene: TRBJ1-2
abundance: .
CDR3nt: TGTGCCAGCAGTTTAAACAGGGCTCGGAGAGGCTACACCTTC
CDR3aa: CASSLNRARRGYTF

len: 14
v_gene: TRBV6-5
d_gene: .
j_gene: TRBJ1-1
abundance: many
CDR3nt: TGTGCCAGCAGACGACCTGAGGGGCTAAACGAAGCTTTCTTT
CDR3aa: CASRRPEGLNEAFF

len: 16
v_gene: TRBV12-3/TRBV12-4
d_gene: TRBD1
j_gene: TRBJ1-2
abundance: .
CDR3nt: TGTGCCAGCAGTTTAGGGGGCAGGGGGGCGGGCTATGGCTACACCTTC
CDR3aa: CASSLGGRGAGYGYTF

len: 16
v_gene: TRBV6-1
d_gene: TRBD2
j_gene: TRBJ2-2
abundance: many
CDR3nt: TGTGCCAGCCCCCCCGCTAGCGGGAGTGCCACCGGGGAGCTGTTTTTT
CDR3aa: CASPPASGSATGELFF

len: 14
v_gene: TRBV6-2/TRBV6-3
d_gene: TRBD1
j_gene: TRBJ2-7
abundance: many
CDR3nt: TGTGCCAGCACTGACAGGGCAGAGAACTACGAGCAGTACTTC
CDR3aa: CASTDRAENYEQYF

len: 15
v_gene: TRBV9
d_gene: TRBD1
j_gene: TRBJ1-1
abundance: .
CDR3nt: TGTGCCAGCAGCGTAAATCTTGAGGGGGCCACTGAAGCTTTCTTT
CDR3aa: CASSVNLEGATEAFF

len: 15
v_gene: TRBV16
d_gene: .
j_gene: TRBJ1-3
abundance: many
CDR3nt: TGTGCCAGCAGCCACGGGCTGTACGATGGAAACACCATATATTTT
CDR3aa: CASSHGLYDGNTIYF

len: 16
v_gene: TRBV11-2
d_gene: .
j_gene: TRBJ2-3
abundance: once
CDR3nt: TGTGCCAGCAGCTTAATGAGTGCGGTGGGGACAGATACGCAGTATTTT
CDR3aa: CASSLMSAVGTDTQYF

len: 15
v_gene: TRBV24-1
d_gene: .
j_gene: TRBJ2-2
abundance: many
CDR3nt: TGTGCCACCAGTGACCCCGGGACGGACACCGGGGAGCTGTTTTTT
CDR3aa: CATSDPGTDTGELFF

len: 15
v_gene: TRBV11-1
d_gene: .
j_gene: TRBJ2-5
abundance: .
CDR3nt: TGTGCCAGCAGCTTAAGCCTTGAAGGGACAGAGACCCAGTACTTC
CDR3aa: CASSLSLEGTETQYF

len: 16
v_gene: TRBV4-2
d_gene: TRBD2
j_gene: TRBJ2-7
abundance: few
CDR3nt: TGTGCCAGCAGCCCCCCCCGGGGGGGTGCCTCCTACGAGCAGTACTTC
CDR3aa: CASSPPRGGASYEQYF

len: 14
v_gene: TRBV6-5
d_gene: .
j_gene: TRBJ2-2
abundance: many
CDR3nt: TGTGCCAGCAGACGCTCACCGAACACCGGGGAGCTGTTTTTT
CDR3aa: CASRRSPNTGELFF

len: 14
v_gene: TRBV5-1
d_gene: TRBD1
j_gene: TRBJ2-5
abundance: .
CDR3nt: TGCGCCAGCAGCTCGGGGACAGGGGCCAAGACCCAGTACTTC
CDR3aa: CASSSGTGAKTQYF

len: 15
v_gene: TRBV6-1
d_gene: TRBD2
j_gene: TRBJ2-7
abundance: many
CDR3nt: TGTGCCAGCAGCCTCCACGGGAGGGCCGCCTACGAGCAGTACTTC
CDR3aa: CASSLHGRAAYEQYF

len: 11
v_gene: TRBV30
d_gene: .
j_gene: TRBJ1-1
abundance: .
CDR3nt: TGTGCCTGGAGTGTAAAGGGGGAAGCTTTCTTT
CDR3aa: CAWSVKGEAFF

len: 15
v_gene: TRBV5-1
d_gene: .
j_gene: TRBJ2-2
abundance: many
CDR3nt: TGCGCCAGCAGCTTGGGCCCCGGGGCAGGCGGGGAGCTGTTTTTT
CDR3aa: CASSLGPGAGGELFF

len: 13
v_gene: TRBV11-2
d_gene: .
j_gene: TRBJ1-3
abundance: many
CDR3nt: TGTGCCAGCAGCTTCCCGGGGGGAAACACCATATATTTT
CDR3aa: CASSFPGGNTIYF

len: 13
v_gene: TRBV9
d_gene: .
j_gene: TRBJ1-2
abundance: many
CDR3nt: TGTGCCAGCTCTATCGATGCAGACTATGGCTACACCTTC
CDR3aa: CASSIDADYGYTF

len: 12
v_gene: TRBV12-3/TRBV12-4
d_gene: .
j_gene: TRBJ2-5
abundance: many
CDR3nt: TGTGCCAGCAAAGGCAGTCTGGAGACCCAGTACTTC
CDR3aa: CASKGSLETQYF

len: 14
v_gene: TRBV7-2
d_gene: TRBD1
j_gene: TRBJ2-7
abundance: many
CDR3nt: TGTGCCAGCAGCGCTTGGACAGGGGCCTACGAGCAGTACTTC
CDR3aa: CASSAWTGAYEQYF

len: 19
v_gene: TRBV30
d_gene: TRBD1
j_gene: TRBJ2-6
abundance: .
CDR3nt: TGTGCCTGGAGCGGGACAGGGTTGCCCCCCTACTCTGGGGCCAACGTCCTGACTTTC
CDR3aa: CAWSGTGLPPYSGANVLTF

len: 13
v_gene: TRBV15
d_gene: .
j_gene: TRBJ1-1
abundance: many
CDR3nt: TGTGCCACCAGCAGAGAACCAAACACTGAAGCTTTCTTT
CDR3aa: CATSREPNTEAFF

len: 10
v_gene: TRBV20-1
d_gene: .
j_gene: TRBJ1-1
abundance: many
CDR3nt: TGCAGTGCGCGGACAGTGCAAGCTTTCTTT
CDR3aa: CSARTVQAFF

len: 13
v_gene: TRBV30
d_gene: .
j_gene: TRBJ1-1
abundance: many
CDR3nt: TGTGCCTGGAGTGTACAGGTGAACACTGAAGCTTTCTTT
CDR3aa: CAWSVQVNTEAFF

len: 12
v_gene: TRBV30
d_gene: .
j_gene: TRBJ1-6
abundance: .
CDR3nt: TGTGCCTGGAAACGGGTTAATTCACCCCTCCACTTT
CDR3aa: CAWKRVNSPLHF